The 6 T cell receptor beta chains given below trace back to one sample, sequenced in a study of cytomegalovirus exposure and HLA in healthy donors. Primers for the PCR totalled 60 Vbeta and 13 Jbeta. Profiling relied on immunoSEQ multiplex PCR, and the TCRdb table lists in-frame clones only, not all of them. Of over 70,000 clones listed, approximately 76% were seen once; the top ten hold 1.4%. Material: PBMCs. These receptors all come from a male donor in good health and CMV-seronegative.

This chain links TRBV6-5 with TRBJ1-2; possible D gene TRBD1, 6 bases. V was shortened by 5 bases and J by 0 bases, with 7 bases between the two germline ends. Per germline, CDR1 MNHEY and CDR2 SVGAGI. This CDR3 region has 13 residues. CDR3 protein: CASSRQANYGYTF. CDR3 nucleotide sequence: TGTGCCAGCAGTCGACAGGCTAACTATGGCTACACCTTC.

This chain connects TRBV11-2 to TRBJ2-7; D is possibly TRBD2 (7 bases). Germline CDR1 SGHAT, CDR2 FQNNGV. V was cut by 5 bases and J by 7 bases, with 21 bases left in between. The CDR3 is made up of 15 amino acids. The DNA for the CDR3 is TGTGCCAGCAGCGTATCTTGGGGGGGCTCGAGAGAGCAGTACTTC. Amino acids: CASSVSWGGSREQYF.

The V call is TRBV19, the J call TRBJ2-3; D possibly corresponds to TRBD1 (6 bases). Germline CDR1 reads LNHDA; CDR2 reads SQIVND (reference sequence). CDR3 size: 12 residues. Trimming pared 5 bases from V and 6 bases from J, leaving 9 bases between. As DNA, the CDR3 is TGTGCCAGTAGTCAGGGGCCCGATACGCAGTATTTT. It yields the protein CASSQGPDTQYF.

This clone was observed a handful of times. The genes are TRBV7-8 and TRBJ2-3; 9 bases match TRBD2. J was trimmed by 7 bases and V by 5 bases; bases with no gene match: 10. The CDR3 is made up of 15 amino acids. Germline CDR1 SGHVS, CDR2 FQNEAQ. The CDR3 DNA is TGTGCCAGCAGCCCGCGGGAGGGCTCCTCGTATACGCAGTATTTT. Amino acid sequence: CASSPREGSSYTQYF.

The rearrangement links TRBV7-8 to TRBJ1-5; the D gene is possibly TRBD1 (5 bases). V was trimmed by 7 bases and J by 3 bases, leaving 13 bases between them. The CDR3 spans 14 residues. CDR1 and CDR2 from the germline V gene are SGHVS and FQNEAQ. CDR3 DNA sequence: TGTGCCAGCATGGGGGGGTTTGACAATCAGCCCCAGCATTTT. Translation gives CASMGGFDNQPQHF.

The rearrangement uses TRBV10-3 and TRBJ1-6, with D perhaps TRBD1 (6 bases). V was shortened by 0 bases and J by 0 bases, with 18 bases between the two germline ends. Germline values: CDR1 ENHRY, CDR2 SYGVKD. The CDR3 has 20 residues. CDR3 residues: CAISESGGQRTSSYNSPLHF. In DNA, the CDR3 is TGTGCCATCAGTGAGTCGGGGGGGCAGCGGACAAGCTCCTATAATTCACCCCTCCACTTT.